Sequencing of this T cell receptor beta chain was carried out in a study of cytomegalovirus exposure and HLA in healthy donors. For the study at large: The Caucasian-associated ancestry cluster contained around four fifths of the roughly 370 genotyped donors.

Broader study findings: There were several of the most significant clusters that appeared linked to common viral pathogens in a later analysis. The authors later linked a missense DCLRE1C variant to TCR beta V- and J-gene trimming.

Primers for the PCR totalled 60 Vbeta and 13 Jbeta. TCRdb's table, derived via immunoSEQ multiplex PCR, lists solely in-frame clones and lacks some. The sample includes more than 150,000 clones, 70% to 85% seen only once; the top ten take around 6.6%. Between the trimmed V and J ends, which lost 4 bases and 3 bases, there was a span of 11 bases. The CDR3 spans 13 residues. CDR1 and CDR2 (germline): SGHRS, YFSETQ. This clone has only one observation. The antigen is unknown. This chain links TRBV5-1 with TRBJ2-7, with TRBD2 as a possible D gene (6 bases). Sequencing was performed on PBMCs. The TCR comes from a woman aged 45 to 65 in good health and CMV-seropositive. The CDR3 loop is CASSGGVGYEQYF. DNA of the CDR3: TGCGCCAGCAGCGGCGGGGTTGGCTACGAGCAGTACTTC. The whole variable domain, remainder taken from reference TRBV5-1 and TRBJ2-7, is KAGVTQTPRYLIKTRGQQVTLSCSPISGHRSVSWYQQTPGQGLQFLFEYFSETQRNKGNFPGRFSGRQFSNSRSEMNVSTLELGDSALYLCASSGGVGYEQYFGPGTRLTVT.